This record concerns one T cell receptor (beta chain) sequence. No antigen is known for it. This specimen belongs to a study of T cells expressing NK-cell markers. Study background: Seven HCMV-seropositive donors and one seronegative donor made up the eight sequenced donors. Whole-study findings and limits: In more than five donors, dominant CD3+CD56+NKG2C+ clones formed about 1.0-8% of CD8+ cells.

The CDR3 length is 14 residues. Per the germline V gene, CDR1 is SGHDN and CDR2 is FVKESK. TCRdb reprocessed the 5' RACE reads and keeps a single row for each CDR3 protein, giving no DNA. The listing contains about 430,000 distinct CDR3 sequences. This TCR came from a woman between 50 and 59 years old in good health. The chain joins TRBV14 to TRBJ2-1; lacking DNA, the TRBD1 call made by TCRdb goes unchecked. The sequenced sample consisted of blood T cells: a sorted CD56 or NKG2C T cell subset, CD4+ or CD8+ T cells, or bulk PBMC T cells (not recorded which). CDR3: CASSHGTGFNEQFF.